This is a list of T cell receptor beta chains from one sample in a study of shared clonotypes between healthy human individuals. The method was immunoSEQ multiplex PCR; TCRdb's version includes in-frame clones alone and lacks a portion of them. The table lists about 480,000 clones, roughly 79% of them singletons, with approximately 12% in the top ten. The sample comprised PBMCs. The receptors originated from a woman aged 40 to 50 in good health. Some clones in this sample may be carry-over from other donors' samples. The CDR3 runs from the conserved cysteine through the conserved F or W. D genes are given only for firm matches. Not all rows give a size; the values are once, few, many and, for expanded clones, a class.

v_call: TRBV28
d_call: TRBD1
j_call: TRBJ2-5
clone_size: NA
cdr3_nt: TGTGCCAGCAGCTCCGGACAGGACGAGGTACAAGAGACCCAGTACTTC
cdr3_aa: CASSSGQDEVQETQYF

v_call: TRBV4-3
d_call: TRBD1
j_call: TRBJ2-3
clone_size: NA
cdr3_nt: TGCGCCAGCAGCCAGGGAGCAGGGGGCAAGGATACGCAGTATTTT
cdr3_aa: CASSQGAGGKDTQYF

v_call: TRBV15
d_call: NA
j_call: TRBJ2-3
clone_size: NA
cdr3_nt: TGTGCCACCAGCAGAGATTACAGTTCAGATACGCAGTATTTT
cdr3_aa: CATSRDYSSDTQYF

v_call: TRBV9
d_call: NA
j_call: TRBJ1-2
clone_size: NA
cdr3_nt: TGTGCCAGCAGCGTAGAGGTCAGCCCTAACTATGGCTACACCTTC
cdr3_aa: CASSVEVSPNYGYTF

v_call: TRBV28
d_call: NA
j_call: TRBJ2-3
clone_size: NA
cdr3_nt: TGTGCCAGCAAACCTAGCACAGATACGCAGTATTTT
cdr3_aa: CASKPSTDTQYF

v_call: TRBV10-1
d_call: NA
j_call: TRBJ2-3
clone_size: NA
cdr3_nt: TGCGCCGGACGGCTAGCGCAGTATTTT
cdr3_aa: CAGRLAQYF

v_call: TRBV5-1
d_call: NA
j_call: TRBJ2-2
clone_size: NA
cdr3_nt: TGCGCCAGCAGCTTGGTTGTAAGAGGGGACGGGGAGCTGTTTTTT
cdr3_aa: CASSLVVRGDGELFF

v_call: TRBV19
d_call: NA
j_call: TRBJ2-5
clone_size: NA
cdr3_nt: TGTGCCAGTAGTATGGCTAGTCAAGAGACCCAGTACTTC
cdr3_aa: CASSMASQETQYF

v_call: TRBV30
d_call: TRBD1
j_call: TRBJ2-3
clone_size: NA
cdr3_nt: TGTGCCTGGAGTGGAGGGACAGGGAGCACAGATACGCAGTATTTT
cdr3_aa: CAWSGGTGSTDTQYF

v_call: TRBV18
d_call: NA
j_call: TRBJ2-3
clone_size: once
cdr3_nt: TGTGCCAGCTCACCATCGTCCACAGATACGCAGTATTTT
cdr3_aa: CASSPSSTDTQYF

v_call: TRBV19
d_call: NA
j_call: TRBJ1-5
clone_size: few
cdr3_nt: TGTGCCAGTAGGATGCCAGGGCCGAGCAATCAGCCCCAGCATTTT
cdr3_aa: CASRMPGPSNQPQHF

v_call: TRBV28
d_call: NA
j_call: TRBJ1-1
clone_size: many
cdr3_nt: TGTGCCAGCAGGCCAATTTATACTAATCCCCCTACCACTGAAGCTTTCTTT
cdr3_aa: CASRPIYTNPPTTEAFF

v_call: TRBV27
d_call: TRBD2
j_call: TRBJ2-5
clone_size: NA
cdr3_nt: TGTGCCAGCAGTGGATACGGGAGGGCCACAGAGACCCAGTACTTC
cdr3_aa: CASSGYGRATETQYF

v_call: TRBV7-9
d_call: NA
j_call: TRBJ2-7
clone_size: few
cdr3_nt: TGTGCCAGCAGCCGCAGCGGCGGGACAGTCTCCTACGAGCAGTACTTC
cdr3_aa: CASSRSGGTVSYEQYF

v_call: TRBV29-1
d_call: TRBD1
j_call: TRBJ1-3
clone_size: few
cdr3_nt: TGCAGCGTTCTTTTTCCGGGACAGAGCTCTGGAAACACCATATATTTT
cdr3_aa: CSVLFPGQSSGNTIYF

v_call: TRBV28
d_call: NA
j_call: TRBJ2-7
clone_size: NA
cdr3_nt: TGTGCCAGCAGTCCGCCTAGCCCTGACTACTACGAGCAGTACTTC
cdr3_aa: CASSPPSPDYYEQYF

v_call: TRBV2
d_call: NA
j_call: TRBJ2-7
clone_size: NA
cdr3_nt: TGTGCCAGCGGAGACTACGAGCAGTACTTC
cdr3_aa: CASGDYEQYF

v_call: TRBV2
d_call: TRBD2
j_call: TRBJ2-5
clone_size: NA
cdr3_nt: TGTGCCAGCAGTGAAACTAGCGGGAGTGAGACCCAGTACTTC
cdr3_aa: CASSETSGSETQYF

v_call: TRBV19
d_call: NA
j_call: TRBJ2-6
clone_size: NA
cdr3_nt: TGTGCCAGTAGTATAGTTCAGGCCTCTGGGGCCAACGTCCTGACTTTC
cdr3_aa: CASSIVQASGANVLTF

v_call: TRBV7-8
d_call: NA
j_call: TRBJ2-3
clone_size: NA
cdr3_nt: TGTGCCAGCAGCTTAGTAGCAGGGGTCGGCACAGATACGCAGTATTTT
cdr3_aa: CASSLVAGVGTDTQYF

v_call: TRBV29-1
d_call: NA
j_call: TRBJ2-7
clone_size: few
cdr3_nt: TGCAGCGTTGAGGTGGACCAGAATGCCTACGAGCAGTACTTC
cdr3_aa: CSVEVDQNAYEQYF

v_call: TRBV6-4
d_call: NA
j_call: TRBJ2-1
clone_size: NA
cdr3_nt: TGTGCCAGCAGAGCTAGCGAGCCTTCAGGTGAGCAGTTCTTC
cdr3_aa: CASRASEPSGEQFF

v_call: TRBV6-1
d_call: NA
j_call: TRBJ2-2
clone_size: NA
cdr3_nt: TGTGCCAGCAGGTTCGAAGGTGGGACCGGGGAGCTGTTTTTT
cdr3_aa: CASRFEGGTGELFF

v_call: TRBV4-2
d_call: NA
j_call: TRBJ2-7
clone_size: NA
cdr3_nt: TGTGCCAGCAGCCAAGATGTTACTCCGAGATACGAGCAGTACTTC
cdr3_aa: CASSQDVTPRYEQYF

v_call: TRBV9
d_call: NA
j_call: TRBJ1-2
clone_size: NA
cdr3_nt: TGTGCCAGCAGCGAAGATCTAGCGGGCTATGGCTACACCTTC
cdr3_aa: CASSEDLAGYGYTF

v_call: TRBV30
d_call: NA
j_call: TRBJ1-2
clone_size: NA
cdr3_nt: TGTGCCTGGAGTGGGGGGAGAAACTATGGCTACACCTTC
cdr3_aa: CAWSGGRNYGYTF

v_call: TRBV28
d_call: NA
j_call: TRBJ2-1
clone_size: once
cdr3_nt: TGTGCCAGCAGTCATGACCGAGAGACAGACAATGAGCAGTTCTTC
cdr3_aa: CASSHDRETDNEQFF

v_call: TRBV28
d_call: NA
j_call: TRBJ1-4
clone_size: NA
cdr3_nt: TGTGCCAGTACGGACGGGACATCCATGGGGAAACTGTTTTTT
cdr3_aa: CASTDGTSMGKLFF

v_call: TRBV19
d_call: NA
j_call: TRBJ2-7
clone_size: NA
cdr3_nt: TGTGCCAGTAGTATAGGCGGGACAAGATCCTACGAGCAGTACTTC
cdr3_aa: CASSIGGTRSYEQYF

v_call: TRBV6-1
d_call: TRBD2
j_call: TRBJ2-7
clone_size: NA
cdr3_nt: TGTGCCAGCAGTGGGAGCGGGAGGGCCTGGGAGCAGTACTTC
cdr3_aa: CASSGSGRAWEQYF

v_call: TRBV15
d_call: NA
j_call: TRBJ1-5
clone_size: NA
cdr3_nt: TGTGCCACCAGCAGAGAGAGTCGGACAGTCAATCAGCCCCAGCATTTT
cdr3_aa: CATSRESRTVNQPQHF

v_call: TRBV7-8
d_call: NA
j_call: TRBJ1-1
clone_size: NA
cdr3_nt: TGTGCCAGCAGCTTAGGAGTTGGGGGAAACACTGAAGCTTTCTTT
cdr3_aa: CASSLGVGGNTEAFF

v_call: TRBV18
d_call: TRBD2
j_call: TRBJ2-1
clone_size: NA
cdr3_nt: TGTGCCAGCTCACCGGTCGGCGGGGGGGGGAGTGAGCAGTTCTTC
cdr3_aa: CASSPVGGGGSEQFF